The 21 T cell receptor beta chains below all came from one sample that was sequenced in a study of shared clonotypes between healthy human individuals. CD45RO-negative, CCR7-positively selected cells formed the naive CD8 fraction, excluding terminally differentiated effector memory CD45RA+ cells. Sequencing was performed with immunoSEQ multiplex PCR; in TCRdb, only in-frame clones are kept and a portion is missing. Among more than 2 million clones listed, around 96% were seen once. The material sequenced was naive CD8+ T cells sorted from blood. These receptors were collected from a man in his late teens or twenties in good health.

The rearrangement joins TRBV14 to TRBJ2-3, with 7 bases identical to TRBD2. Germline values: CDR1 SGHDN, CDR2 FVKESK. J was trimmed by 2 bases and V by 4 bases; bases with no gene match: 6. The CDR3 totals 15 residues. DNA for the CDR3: TGTGCCAGCAGCCCGTTTGAGCGGGACACAGATACGCAGTATTTT. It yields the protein CASSPFERDTDTQYF.

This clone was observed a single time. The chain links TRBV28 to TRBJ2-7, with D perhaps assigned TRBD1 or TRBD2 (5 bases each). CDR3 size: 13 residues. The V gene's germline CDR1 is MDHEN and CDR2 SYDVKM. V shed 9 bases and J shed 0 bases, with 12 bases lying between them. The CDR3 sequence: CASSGRSSYEQYF. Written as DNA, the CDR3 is TGTGCCAGTTCAGGGAGAAGCTCCTACGAGCAGTACTTC.

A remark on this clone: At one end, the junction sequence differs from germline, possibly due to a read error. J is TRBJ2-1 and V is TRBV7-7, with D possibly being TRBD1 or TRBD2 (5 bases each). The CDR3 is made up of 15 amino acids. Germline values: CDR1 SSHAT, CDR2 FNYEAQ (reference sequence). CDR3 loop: CASSLGDGTYNEQFF. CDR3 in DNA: TGTGCTAGCAGCTTAGGGGACGGGACCTACAATGAGCAGTTCTTC.

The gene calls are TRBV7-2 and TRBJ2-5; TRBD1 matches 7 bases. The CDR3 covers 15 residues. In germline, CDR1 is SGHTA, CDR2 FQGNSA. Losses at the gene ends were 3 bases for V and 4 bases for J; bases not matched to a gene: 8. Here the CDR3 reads CASSFWTGTLETQYF. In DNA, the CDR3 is TGTGCCAGCAGCTTCTGGACAGGTACCCTAGAGACCCAGTACTTC.

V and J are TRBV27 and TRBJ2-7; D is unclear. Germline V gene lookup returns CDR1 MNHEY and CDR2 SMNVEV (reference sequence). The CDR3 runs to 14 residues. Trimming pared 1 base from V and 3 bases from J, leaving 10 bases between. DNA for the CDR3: TGTGCCAGCAGTTTATATAACACCGACTACGAGCAGTACTTC. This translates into CASSLYNTDYEQYF.

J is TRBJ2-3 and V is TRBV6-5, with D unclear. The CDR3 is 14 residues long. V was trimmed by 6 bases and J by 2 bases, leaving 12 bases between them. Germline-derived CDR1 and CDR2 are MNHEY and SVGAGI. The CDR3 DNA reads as TGTGCCAGCAGCCCCTTGCGGAACACAGATACGCAGTATTTT. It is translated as CASSPLRNTDTQYF.

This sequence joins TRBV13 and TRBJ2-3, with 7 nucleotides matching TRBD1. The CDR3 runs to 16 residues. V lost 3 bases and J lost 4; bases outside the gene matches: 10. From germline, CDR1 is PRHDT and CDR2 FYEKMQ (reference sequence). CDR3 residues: CASSFTGEGIADTQYF. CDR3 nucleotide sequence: TGTGCCAGCAGCTTTACAGGGGAAGGGATCGCAGATACGCAGTATTTT.

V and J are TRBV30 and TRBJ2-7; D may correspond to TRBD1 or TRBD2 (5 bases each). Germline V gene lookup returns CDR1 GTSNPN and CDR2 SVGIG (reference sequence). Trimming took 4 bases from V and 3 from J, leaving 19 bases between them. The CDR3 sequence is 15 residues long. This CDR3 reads CAWTSLGTSIYEQYF. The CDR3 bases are TGTGCCTGGACCTCGCTGGGGACCTCTATCTACGAGCAGTACTTC.

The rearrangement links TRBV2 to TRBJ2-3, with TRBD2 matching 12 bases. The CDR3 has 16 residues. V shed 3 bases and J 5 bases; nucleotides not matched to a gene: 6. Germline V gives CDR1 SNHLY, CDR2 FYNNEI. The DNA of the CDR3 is TGTGCCAGCAGTGATTTCTCTAGCGGGAGGGAAGATACGCAGTATTTT. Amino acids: CASSDFSSGREDTQYF. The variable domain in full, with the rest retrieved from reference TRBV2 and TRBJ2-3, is EPEVTQTPSHQVTQMGQEVILRCVPISNHLYFYWYRQILGQKVEFLVSFYNNEISEKSEIFDDQFSVERPDGSNFTLKIRSTKLEDSAMYFCASSDFSSGREDTQYFGPGTRLTVL.

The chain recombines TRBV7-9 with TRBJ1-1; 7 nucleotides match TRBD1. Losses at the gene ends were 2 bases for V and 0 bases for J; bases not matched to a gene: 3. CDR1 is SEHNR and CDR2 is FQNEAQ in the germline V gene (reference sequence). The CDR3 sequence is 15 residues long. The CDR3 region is CASSLSTGLNTEAFF. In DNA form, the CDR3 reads TGTGCCAGCAGCTTATCGACAGGGTTGAACACTGAAGCTTTCTTT.

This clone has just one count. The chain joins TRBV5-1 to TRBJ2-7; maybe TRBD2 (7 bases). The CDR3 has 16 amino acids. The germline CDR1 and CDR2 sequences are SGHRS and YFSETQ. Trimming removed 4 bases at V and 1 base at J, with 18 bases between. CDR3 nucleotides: TGCGCCAGCAGCCCCGTGGGGGGGCTCGGGTCCTACGAGCAGTACTTC. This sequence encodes CASSPVGGLGSYEQYF.

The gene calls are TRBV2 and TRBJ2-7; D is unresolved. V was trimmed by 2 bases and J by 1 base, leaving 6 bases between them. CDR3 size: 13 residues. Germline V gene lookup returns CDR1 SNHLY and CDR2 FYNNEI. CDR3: CASSENPSYEQYF. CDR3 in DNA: TGTGCCAGCAGTGAAAACCCTTCCTACGAGCAGTACTTC.

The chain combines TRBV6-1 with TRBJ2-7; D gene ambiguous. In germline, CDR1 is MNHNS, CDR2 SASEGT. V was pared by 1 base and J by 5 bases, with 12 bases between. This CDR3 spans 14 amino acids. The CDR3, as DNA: TGTGCCAGCAGTGAAGGTAGAAGTTTGGACGAGCAGTACTTC. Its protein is CASSEGRSLDEQYF.

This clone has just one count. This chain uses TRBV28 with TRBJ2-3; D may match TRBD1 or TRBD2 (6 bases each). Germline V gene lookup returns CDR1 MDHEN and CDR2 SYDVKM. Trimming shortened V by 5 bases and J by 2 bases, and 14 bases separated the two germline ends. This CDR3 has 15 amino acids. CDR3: CASSPGPGATDTQYF. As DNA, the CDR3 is TGTGCCAGCAGTCCAGGACCGGGGGCCACAGATACGCAGTATTTT.

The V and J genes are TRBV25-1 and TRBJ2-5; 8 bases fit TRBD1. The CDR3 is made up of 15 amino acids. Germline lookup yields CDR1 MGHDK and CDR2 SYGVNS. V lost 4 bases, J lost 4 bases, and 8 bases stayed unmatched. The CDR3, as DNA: TGTGCCAGCAGTGGGGGACAGGTGGATGGAGAGACCCAGTACTTC. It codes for CASSGGQVDGETQYF.

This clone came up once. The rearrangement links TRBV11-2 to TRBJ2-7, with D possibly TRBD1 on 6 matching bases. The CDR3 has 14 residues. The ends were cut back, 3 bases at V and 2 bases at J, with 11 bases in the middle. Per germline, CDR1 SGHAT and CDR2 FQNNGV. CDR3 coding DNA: TGTGCCAGCAGCTTCGACTCAGGGGCCTACGAGCAGTACTTC. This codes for CASSFDSGAYEQYF.

In DNA form, the CDR3 reads TGTGCCATCAGTAAGACCCCTAGTCAGGGCTACGAGCAGTACTTC. Translated: CAISKTPSQGYEQYF. The chain recombines TRBV10-3 with TRBJ2-7; possible D gene TRBD1, 5 bases. The CDR3 consists of 15 residues. V lost 5 bases and J 3 bases, leaving 17 bases between the germline ends. Looked up from germline, CDR1 is ENHRY and CDR2 is SYGVKD.

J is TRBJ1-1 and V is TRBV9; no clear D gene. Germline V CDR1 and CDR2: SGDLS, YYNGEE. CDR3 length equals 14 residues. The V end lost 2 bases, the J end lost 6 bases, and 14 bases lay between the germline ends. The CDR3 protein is CASSVDDITSEAFF. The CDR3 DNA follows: TGTGCCAGCAGCGTCGACGACATTACTTCTGAAGCTTTCTTT.

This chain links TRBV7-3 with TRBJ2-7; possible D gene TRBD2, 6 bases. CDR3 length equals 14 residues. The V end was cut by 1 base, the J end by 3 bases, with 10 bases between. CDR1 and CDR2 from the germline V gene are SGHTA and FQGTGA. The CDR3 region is CASSLNLADYEQYF. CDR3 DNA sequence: TGTGCCAGCAGCTTAAATTTAGCGGACTACGAGCAGTACTTC.

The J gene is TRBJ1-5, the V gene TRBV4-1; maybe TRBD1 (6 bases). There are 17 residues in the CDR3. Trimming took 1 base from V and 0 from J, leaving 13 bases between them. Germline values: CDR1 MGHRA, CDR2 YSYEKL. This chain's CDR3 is CASSQVSGDYSNQPQHF. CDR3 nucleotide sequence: TGCGCCAGCAGCCAAGTATCAGGGGACTATAGCAATCAGCCCCAGCATTTT.

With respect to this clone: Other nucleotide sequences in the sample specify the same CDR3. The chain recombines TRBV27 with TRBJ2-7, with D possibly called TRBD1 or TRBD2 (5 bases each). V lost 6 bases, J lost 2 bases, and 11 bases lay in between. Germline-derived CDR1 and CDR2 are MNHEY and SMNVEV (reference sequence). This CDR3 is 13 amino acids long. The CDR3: CASSFQGPYEQYF. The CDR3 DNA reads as TGTGCCAGCAGCTTCCAGGGACCCTACGAGCAGTACTTC.